This entry lists 10 T cell receptor beta chains sequenced from one sample in a study of cytomegalovirus exposure and HLA in healthy donors. Both 60 Vbeta primers and 13 Jbeta primers went into the PCR. The table came from immunoSEQ multiplex PCR; TCRdb's copy has only in-frame clones and leaves some out. This sample's table reports 100,000 to 150,000 clones. Sequencing was done on a sample of PBMCs. These receptor sequences come from a woman in her forties in good health and CMV-seronegative.

The J gene is TRBJ1-2, the V gene TRBV29-1, with D perhaps TRBD1 (5 bases). Trimming removed 5 bases at V and 0 bases at J, with 10 bases between. The CDR3 loop spans 13 amino acids. Germline-derived CDR1 and CDR2 are SQVTM and ANQGSEA. The CDR3 DNA follows: TGCAGCGTTAGGGGTGGCACTAACTATGGCTACACCTTC. Residues: CSVRGGTNYGYTF.

This chain uses TRBV4-2 with TRBJ1-5; D might be TRBD1 (5 bases). The CDR3 has 15 residues. Trimming shortened V by 2 bases and J by 5 bases, and 13 bases separated the two germline ends. Germline values: CDR1 LGHNA, CDR2 YNFKEQ. CDR3 region: CASSQSLQGDQPQHF. The CDR3 DNA follows: TGTGCCAGCAGCCAATCTCTCCAAGGGGATCAGCCCCAGCATTTT.

The chain has TRBV4-2 and TRBJ2-2, with 10 positions matching TRBD2. The length of the CDR3 is 16 residues. The ends lost 2 bases at V and 5 bases at J; junction bases unmatched: 5. CDR1 and CDR2 from the germline V gene are LGHNA and YNFKEQ. The CDR3 spells CASSQPSGGGTGELFF. In DNA, the CDR3 is TGTGCCAGCAGCCAACCTAGCGGGGGAGGAACCGGGGAGCTGTTTTTT.

The rearrangement links TRBV2 to TRBJ1-2; TRBD1 agrees at 7 bases. The germline V gene has CDR1 SNHLY and CDR2 FYNNEI. V was pared by 5 bases and J by 8 bases, with 14 bases of the junction left unmatched. The CDR3 is made up of 15 amino acids. Here the CDR3 DNA reads TGTGCCAGCAGTCCTTCCCTCGAGGGGGCGGGCGGCTACACCTTC. It codes for CASSPSLEGAGGYTF.

The chain uses TRBV10-3 and TRBJ1-1; TRBD1 matches at 8 bases. V lost 2 bases, J lost 4 bases, and 6 bases stayed unmatched. The CDR3 totals 15 residues. Germline loops: CDR1 ENHRY, CDR2 SYGVKD. The CDR3 loop is CAISETQGAGTEAFF. The CDR3 DNA reads as TGTGCCATCAGTGAGACCCAGGGGGCCGGCACTGAAGCTTTCTTT.

The V gene is TRBV7-9, the J gene TRBJ2-7, with 9 nucleotides matching TRBD1. The V gene end was trimmed by 6 bases and the J gene end by 6 bases; junction bases not matched to a gene: 12. The CDR3 has 15 amino acids. The germline gives CDR1 SEHNR, CDR2 FQNEAQ (reference sequence). Here the CDR3 DNA reads TGTGCCAGCAGGGGGGACAGGGCATGGATGGGCGAGCAGTACGTC. This translates into CASRGDRAWMGEQYV.

This chain connects TRBV4-3 to TRBJ2-1; 8 nucleotides line up with TRBD1. The germline V gene has CDR1 LGHNA and CDR2 YSLEER. The CDR3 is made up of 16 amino acids. The V and J ends lost 4 bases and 7 bases, in that order; junction bases with no gene match: 12. In nucleotides, the CDR3 is TGCGCCAGCAGCCGCTCAGGGGGCCTTATGTCGAATGAGCAGTTCTTC. It is translated as CASSRSGGLMSNEQFF.

With regard to this clone: Other nucleotide sequences from this sample produce the same CDR3. This rearrangement joins TRBV7-9 to TRBJ2-2; 8 bases align to TRBD2. The germline gives CDR1 SEHNR, CDR2 FQNEAQ (reference sequence). The CDR3 runs to 15 residues. V lost 1 base and J lost 3; bases outside the gene matches: 1. This CDR3 is CASSLVRGDTGELFF. The CDR3 DNA sequence: TGTGCCAGCAGCTTAGTGCGGGGGGACACCGGGGAGCTGTTTTTT.

This chain joins TRBV6-1 and TRBJ1-1; weak D call: TRBD1 (5 bases). The CDR3 contains 13 residues. CDR1 MNHNS and CDR2 SASEGT come from the germline V gene. V lost 8 bases and J 2 bases, leaving 12 bases between the germline ends. In DNA, the CDR3 is TGTGCCAGCCTTAACGGGGGTAACACTGAAGCTTTCTTT. Protein sequence: CASLNGGNTEAFF.

This chain uses TRBV10-3 with TRBJ2-6; TRBD2 might be the D (5 bases). The V end lost 10 bases, the J end lost 0 bases, and 10 bases lay between the germline ends. The CDR3 has 14 residues. The germline CDR1 and CDR2 sequences are ENHRY and SYGVKD. The CDR3 sequence is CATGTISGANVLTF. The CDR3 DNA reads TGTGCCACGGGAACGATCTCTGGGGCCAACGTCCTGACTTTC.